This T cell receptor (beta chain) appears in the sequencing data of a study of cytomegalovirus exposure and HLA in healthy donors. Germline CDR1 is MNHNS and CDR2 is SASEGT. The CDR3 totals 15 residues. Trimming cost V 6 bases and J 5 bases; bases outside gene matches: 12. PCR involved 60 Vbeta and 13 Jbeta primers. The table came from immunoSEQ multiplex PCR; TCRdb's copy has only in-frame clones and leaves some out. This sample has about 140,000 clones; approximately 68% occur once, and the top ten carry around 2.2%. On this clone itself: Its target is unknown.

General study results and limits: Later work found that TCR association rates differed between HLA loci; DRB1 had the most and HLA-C the fewest. Confirmation was obtained in vitro that a few CMV-associated chains are specific for CMV antigens.

The receptor's source is a man between 40 and 49 years old in good health and CMV-seronegative. This rearrangement joins TRBV6-1 to TRBJ1-2; 7 nucleotides match TRBD1. Sequencing was done on a sample of PBMCs. The CDR3 here is CASRQRPGTEYGYTF. CDR3 bases: TGTGCCAGCAGGCAACGGCCAGGGACAGAGTATGGCTACACCTTC.